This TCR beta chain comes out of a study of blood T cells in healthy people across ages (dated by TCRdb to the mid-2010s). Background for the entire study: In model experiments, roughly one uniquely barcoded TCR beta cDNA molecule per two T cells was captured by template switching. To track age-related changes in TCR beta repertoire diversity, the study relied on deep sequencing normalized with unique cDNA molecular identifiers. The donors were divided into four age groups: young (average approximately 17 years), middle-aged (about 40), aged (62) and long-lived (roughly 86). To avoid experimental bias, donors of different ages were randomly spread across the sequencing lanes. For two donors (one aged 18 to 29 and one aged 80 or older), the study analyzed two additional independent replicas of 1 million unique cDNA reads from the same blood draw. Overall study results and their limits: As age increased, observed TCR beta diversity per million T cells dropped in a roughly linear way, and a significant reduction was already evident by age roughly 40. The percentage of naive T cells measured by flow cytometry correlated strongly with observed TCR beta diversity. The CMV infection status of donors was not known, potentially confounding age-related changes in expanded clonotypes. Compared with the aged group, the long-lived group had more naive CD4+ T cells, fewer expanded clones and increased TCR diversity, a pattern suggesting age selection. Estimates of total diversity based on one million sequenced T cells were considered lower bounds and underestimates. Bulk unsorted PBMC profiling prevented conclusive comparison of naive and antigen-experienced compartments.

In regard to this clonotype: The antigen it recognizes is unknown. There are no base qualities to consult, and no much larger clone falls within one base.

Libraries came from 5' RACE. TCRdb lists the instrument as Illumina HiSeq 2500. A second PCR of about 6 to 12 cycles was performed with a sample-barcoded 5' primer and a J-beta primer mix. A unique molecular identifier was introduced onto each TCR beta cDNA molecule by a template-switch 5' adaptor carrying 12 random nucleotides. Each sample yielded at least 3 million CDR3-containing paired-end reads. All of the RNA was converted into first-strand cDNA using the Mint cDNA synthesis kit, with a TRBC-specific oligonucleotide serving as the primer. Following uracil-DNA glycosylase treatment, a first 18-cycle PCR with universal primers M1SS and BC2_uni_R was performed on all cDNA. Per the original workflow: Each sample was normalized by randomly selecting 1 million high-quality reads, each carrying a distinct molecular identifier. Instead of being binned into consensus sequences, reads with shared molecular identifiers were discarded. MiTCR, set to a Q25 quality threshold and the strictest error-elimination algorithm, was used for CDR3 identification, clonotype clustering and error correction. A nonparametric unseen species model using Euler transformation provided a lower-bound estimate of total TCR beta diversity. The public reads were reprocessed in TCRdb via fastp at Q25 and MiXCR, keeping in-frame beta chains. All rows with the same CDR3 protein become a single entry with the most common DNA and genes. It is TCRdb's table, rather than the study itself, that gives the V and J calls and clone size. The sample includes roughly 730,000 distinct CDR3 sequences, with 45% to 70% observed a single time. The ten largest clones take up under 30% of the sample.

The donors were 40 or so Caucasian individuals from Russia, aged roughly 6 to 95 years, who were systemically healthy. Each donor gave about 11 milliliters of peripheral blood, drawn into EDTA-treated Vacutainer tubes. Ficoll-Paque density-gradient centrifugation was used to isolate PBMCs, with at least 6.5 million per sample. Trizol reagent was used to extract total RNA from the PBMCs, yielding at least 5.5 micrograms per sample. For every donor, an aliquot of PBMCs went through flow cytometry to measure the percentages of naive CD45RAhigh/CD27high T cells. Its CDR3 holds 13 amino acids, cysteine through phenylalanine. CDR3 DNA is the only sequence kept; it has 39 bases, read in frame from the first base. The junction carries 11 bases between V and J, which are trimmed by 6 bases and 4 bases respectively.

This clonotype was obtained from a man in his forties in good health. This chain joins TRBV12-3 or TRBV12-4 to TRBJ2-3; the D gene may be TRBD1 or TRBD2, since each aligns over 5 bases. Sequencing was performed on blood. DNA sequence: TGTGCCAGCAGGTGGGGACGTGCAGATACGCAGTATTTT. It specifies CASRWGRADTQYF.